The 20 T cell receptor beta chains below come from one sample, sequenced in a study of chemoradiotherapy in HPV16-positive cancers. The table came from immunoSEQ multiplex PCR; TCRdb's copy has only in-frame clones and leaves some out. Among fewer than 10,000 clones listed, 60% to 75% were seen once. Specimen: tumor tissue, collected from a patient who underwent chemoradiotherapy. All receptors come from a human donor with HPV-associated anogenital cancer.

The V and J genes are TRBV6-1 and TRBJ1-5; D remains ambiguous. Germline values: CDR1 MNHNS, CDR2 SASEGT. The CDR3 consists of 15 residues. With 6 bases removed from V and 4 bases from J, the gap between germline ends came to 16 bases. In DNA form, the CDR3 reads TGTGCCAGCAGGCGGGTACCTTTAGCAAATCAGCCCCAGCATTTT. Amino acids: CASRRVPLANQPQHF.

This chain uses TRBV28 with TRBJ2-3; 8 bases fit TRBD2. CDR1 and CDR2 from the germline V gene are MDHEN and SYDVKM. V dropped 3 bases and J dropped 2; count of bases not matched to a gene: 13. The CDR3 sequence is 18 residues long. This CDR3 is CASSFLAGGLQPTDTQYF. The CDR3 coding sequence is TGTGCCAGCAGTTTTCTGGCGGGGGGCCTACAACCCACAGATACGCAGTATTTT.

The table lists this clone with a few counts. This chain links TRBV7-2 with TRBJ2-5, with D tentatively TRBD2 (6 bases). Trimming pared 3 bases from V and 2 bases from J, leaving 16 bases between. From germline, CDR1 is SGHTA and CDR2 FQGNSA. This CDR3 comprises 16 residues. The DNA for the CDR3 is TGTGCCAGCAGCTTTAGCTCGACGGGGGTTCAAGAGACCCAGTACTTC. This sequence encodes CASSFSSTGVQETQYF.

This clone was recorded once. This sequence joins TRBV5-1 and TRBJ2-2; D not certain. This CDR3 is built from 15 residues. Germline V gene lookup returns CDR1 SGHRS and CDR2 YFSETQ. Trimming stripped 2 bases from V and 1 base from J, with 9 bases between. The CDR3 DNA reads TGCGCCAGCAGCTTATCATGGGGGAACACCGGGGAGCTGTTTTTT. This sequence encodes CASSLSWGNTGELFF.

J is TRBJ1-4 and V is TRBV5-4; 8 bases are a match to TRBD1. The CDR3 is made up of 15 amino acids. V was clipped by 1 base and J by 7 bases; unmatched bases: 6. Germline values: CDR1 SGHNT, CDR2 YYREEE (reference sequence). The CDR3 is CASSLIGTGTEKLFF. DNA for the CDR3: TGTGCCAGCAGCTTGATCGGGACAGGCACTGAAAAACTGTTTTTT.

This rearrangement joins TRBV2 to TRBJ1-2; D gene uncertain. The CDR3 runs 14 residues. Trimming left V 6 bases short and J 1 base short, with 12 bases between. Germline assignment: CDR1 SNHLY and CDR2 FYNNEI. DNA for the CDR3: TGTGCCAGCAGAACGGCGGTAGTTAACTATGGCTACACCTTC. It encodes CASRTAVVNYGYTF.

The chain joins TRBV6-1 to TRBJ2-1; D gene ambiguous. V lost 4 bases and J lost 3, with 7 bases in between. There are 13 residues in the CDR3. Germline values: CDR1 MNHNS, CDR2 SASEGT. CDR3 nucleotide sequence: TGTGCCAGCAGTGGAACTGACTACAATGAGCAGTTCTTC. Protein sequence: CASSGTDYNEQFF.

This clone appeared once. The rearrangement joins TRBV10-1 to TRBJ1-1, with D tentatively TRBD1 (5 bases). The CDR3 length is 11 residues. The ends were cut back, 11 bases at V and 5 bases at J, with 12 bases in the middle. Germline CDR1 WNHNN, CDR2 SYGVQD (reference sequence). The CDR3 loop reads CASSGGTEAFF. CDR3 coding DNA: TGCGCCTCATCCGGGGGGACTGAAGCTTTCTTT.

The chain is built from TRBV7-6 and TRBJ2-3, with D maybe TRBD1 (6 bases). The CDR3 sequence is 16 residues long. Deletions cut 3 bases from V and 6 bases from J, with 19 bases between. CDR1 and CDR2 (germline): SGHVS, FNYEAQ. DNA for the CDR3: TGTGCCAGCAGCTTTGGGGTTAACAGGGAGTCGGATACGCAGTATTTT. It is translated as CASSFGVNRESDTQYF.

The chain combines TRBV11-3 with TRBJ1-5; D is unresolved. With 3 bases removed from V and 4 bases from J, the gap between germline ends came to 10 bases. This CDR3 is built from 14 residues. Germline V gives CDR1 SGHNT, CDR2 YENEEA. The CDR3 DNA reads TGTGCCAGCAGCTTGGCTTGGGGAAATCAGCCCCAGCATTTT. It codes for CASSLAWGNQPQHF.

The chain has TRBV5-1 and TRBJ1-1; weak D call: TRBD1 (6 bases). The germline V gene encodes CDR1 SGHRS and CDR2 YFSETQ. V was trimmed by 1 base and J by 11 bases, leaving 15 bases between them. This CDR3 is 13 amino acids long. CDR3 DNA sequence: TGCGCCAGCAGCTTGACAGGGCCCGGCGACGCTTTCTTT. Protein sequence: CASSLTGPGDAFF.

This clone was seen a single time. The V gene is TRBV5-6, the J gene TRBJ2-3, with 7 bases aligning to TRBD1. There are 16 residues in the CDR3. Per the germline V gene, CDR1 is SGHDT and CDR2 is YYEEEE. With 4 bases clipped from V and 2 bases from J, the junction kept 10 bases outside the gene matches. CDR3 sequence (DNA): TGTGCCAGCAGCCGGGCCACCGGGACAGTCACAGATACGCAGTATTTT. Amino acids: CASSRATGTVTDTQYF.

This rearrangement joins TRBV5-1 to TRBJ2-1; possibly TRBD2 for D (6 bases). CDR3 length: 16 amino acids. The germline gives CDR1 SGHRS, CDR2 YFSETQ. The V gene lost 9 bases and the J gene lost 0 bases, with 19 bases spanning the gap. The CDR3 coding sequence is TGCGCCACACGGCTTGCGGGGCGCAGCTCCTACAATGAGCAGTTCTTC. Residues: CATRLAGRSSYNEQFF.

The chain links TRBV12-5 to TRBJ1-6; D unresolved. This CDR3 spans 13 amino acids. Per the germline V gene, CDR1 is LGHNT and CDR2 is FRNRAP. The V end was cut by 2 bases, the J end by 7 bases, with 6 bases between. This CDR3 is CASGLIANSPLHF. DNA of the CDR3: TGTGCTAGTGGTTTGATAGCGAATTCACCCCTCCACTTT. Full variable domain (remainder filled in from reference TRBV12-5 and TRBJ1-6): DARVTQTPRHKVTEMGQEVTMRCQPILGHNTVFWYRQTMMQGLELLAYFRNRAPLDDSGMPKDRFSAEMPDATLATLKIQPSEPRDSAVYFCASGLIANSPLHFGNGTRLTVT.

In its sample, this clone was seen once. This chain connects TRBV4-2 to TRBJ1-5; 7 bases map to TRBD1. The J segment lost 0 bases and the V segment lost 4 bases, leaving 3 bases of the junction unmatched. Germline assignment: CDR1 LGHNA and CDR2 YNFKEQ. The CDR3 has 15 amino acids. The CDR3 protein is CASSLGQYSNQPQHF. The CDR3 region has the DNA TGTGCCAGCAGCCTGGGACAGTATAGCAATCAGCCCCAGCATTTT.

CDR3 DNA sequence: TGTGCCAGCAGACGACGACAGGACACTGAAGCTTTCTTT. Protein: CASRRRQDTEAFF. The chain links TRBV7-9 to TRBJ1-1; D is possibly TRBD1 (6 bases). The length of the CDR3 is 13 residues. Germline V gene lookup returns CDR1 SEHNR and CDR2 FQNEAQ (reference sequence). The ends were cut back, 6 bases at V and 3 bases at J, with 11 bases in the middle.

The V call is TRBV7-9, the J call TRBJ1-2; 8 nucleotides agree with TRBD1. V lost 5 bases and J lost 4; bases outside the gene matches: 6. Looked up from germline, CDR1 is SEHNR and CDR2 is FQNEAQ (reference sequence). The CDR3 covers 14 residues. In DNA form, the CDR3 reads TGTGCCAGCAGCACTGGACAGGGACTCTATGGCTACACCTTC. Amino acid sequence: CASSTGQGLYGYTF.

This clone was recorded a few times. The CDR3 DNA follows: TGTGCCAGCAGTGAGCTGCCGGGCACCAGGGGAGATACGCAGTATTTT. This gives the protein CASSELPGTRGDTQYF. The chain recombines TRBV2 with TRBJ2-3; possibly TRBD1 for D (6 bases). This CDR3 is 16 amino acids long. V was cut by 3 bases and J by 5 bases, with 18 bases left in between. Germline assignment: CDR1 SNHLY and CDR2 FYNNEI.

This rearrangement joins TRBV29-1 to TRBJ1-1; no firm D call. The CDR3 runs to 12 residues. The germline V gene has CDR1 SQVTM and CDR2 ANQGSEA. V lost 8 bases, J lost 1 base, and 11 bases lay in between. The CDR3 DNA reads TGCAGCTGCCGGTCTCAGAACACTGAAGCTTTCTTT. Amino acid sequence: CSCRSQNTEAFF.

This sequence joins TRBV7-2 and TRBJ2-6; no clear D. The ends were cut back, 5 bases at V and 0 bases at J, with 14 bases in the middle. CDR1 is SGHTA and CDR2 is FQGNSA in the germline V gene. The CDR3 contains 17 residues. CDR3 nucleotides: TGTGCCAGCAGCCAAGATGGTGGCCGCTCTGGGGCCAACGTCCTGACTTTC. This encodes CASSQDGGRSGANVLTF.